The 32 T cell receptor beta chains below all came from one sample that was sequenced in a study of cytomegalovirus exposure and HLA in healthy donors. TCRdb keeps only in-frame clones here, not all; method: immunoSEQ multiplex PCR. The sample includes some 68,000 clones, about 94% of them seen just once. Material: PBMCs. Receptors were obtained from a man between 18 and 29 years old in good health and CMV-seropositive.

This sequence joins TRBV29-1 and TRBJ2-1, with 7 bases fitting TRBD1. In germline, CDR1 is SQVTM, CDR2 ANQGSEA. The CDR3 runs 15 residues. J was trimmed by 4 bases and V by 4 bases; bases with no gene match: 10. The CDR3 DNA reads TGCAGCGTTGTTCCCGGGACAGAGATTTACAATGAGCAGTTCTTC. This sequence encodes CSVVPGTEIYNEQFF.

CDR3: CAISDQGPDPFF. CDR3 nucleotide sequence: TGTGCCATCAGTGACCAGGGCCCCGACCCGTTCTTC. This chain uses TRBV10-3 with TRBJ2-1; TRBD1 might be the D (5 bases). The CDR3 covers 12 residues. Between the trimmed V and J ends, which lost 3 bases and 15 bases, there was a span of 15 bases. Germline loops: CDR1 ENHRY, CDR2 SYGVKD.

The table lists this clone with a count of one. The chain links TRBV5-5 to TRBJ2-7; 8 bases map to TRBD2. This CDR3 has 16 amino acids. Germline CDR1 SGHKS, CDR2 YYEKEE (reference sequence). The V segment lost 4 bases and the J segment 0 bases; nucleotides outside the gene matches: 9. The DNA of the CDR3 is TGTGCCAGCAGCAACCCACTAGCGGACCGCTCCTACGAGCAGTACTTC. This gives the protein CASSNPLADRSYEQYF.

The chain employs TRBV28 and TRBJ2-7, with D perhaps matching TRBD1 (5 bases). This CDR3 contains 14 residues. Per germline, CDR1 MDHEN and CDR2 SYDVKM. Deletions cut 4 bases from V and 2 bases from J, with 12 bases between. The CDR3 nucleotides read TGTGCCAGCAGTTGGGGCGGCGGTGCCTACGAGCAGTACTTC. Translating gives CASSWGGGAYEQYF.

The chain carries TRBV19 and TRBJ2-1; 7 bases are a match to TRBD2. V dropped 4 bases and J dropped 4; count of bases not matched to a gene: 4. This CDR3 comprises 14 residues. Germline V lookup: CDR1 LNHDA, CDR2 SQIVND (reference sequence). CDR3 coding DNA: TGTGCCAGTAGTACTAGCGGAGATTACAATGAGCAGTTCTTC. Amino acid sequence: CASSTSGDYNEQFF.

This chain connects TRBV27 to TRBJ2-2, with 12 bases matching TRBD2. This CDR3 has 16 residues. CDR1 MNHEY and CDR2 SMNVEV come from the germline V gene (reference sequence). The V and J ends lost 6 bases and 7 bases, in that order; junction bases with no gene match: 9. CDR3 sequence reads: CASSSLAGGLGGELFF. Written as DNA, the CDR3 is TGTGCCAGCAGCTCCCTAGCGGGGGGGCTGGGCGGGGAGCTGTTTTTT.

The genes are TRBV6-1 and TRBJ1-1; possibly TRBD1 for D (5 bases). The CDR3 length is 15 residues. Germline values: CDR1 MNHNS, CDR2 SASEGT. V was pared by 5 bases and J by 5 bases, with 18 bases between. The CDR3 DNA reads TGTGCCAGCAGTCCTCTGGGCAGGGCTGGGACTGAAGCTTTCTTT. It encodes CASSPLGRAGTEAFF.

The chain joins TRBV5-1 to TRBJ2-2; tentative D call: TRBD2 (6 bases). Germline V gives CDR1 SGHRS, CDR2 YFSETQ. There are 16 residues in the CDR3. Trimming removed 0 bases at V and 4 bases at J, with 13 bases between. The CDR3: CASSLASGTVTGELFF. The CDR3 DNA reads TGCGCCAGCAGCTTGGCCTCCGGGACTGTCACCGGGGAGCTGTTTTTT.

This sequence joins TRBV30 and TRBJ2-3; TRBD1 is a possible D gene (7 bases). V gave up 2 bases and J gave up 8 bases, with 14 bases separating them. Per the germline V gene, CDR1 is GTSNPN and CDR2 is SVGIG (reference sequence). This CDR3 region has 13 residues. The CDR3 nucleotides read TGTGCCTGGAGTAGCAGGGGGGCAGGTACGCAGTATTTT. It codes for CAWSSRGAGTQYF.

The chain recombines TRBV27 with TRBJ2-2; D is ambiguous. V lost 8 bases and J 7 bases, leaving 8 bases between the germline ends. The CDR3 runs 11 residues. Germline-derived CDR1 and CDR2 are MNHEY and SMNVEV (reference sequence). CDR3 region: CASPPGGELFF. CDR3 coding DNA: TGTGCCAGCCCCCCGGGCGGGGAGCTGTTTTTT.

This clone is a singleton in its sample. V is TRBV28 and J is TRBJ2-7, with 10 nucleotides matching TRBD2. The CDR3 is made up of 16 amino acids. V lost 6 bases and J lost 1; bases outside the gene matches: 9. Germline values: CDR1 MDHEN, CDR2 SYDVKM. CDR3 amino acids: CASSWVLAGSSYEQYF. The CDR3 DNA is TGTGCCAGCAGCTGGGTACTAGCGGGATCTTCCTACGAGCAGTACTTC.

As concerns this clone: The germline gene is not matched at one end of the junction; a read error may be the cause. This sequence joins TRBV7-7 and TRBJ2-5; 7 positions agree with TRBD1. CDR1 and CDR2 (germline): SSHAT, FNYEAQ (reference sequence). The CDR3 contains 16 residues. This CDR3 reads CASSLVGSRQGETQYF. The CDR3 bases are TGTGCTAGCAGCTTAGTGGGGAGTAGACAGGGAGAGACCCAGTACTTC.

Here the CDR3 DNA reads TGTGCCAGCAGCGTGATTAGCGGGACCGATGAGCAGTTCTTC. Encoded protein: CASSVISGTDEQFF. The chain joins TRBV9 to TRBJ2-1, with TRBD2 matching 8 bases. Germline V gives CDR1 SGDLS, CDR2 YYNGEE. The CDR3 has 14 amino acids. With 2 bases clipped from V and 8 bases from J, the junction kept 6 bases outside the gene matches.

The CDR3 DNA sequence: TGCGCCAGCAGTTCTTGGACAGGGGCTGGATCTGGGGCCAACGTCCTGACTTTC. It codes for CASSSWTGAGSGANVLTF. The chain uses TRBV4-1 and TRBJ2-6, with TRBD1 identical over 9 bases. Losses at the gene ends were 6 bases for V and 1 base for J; bases not matched to a gene: 10. Germline loops: CDR1 MGHRA, CDR2 YSYEKL. This CDR3 has 18 amino acids.

The CDR3 reads CASSLEAWTHVDTQYF. DNA for the CDR3: TGTGCCAGCAGCTTAGAGGCTTGGACACACGTAGATACGCAGTATTTT. V is TRBV7-9 and J is TRBJ2-3, with TRBD1 as a possible D gene (5 bases). Deletions cut 1 base from V and 5 bases from J, with 16 bases between. The CDR3 totals 16 residues. The germline CDR1 and CDR2 sequences are SEHNR and FQNEAQ (reference sequence).

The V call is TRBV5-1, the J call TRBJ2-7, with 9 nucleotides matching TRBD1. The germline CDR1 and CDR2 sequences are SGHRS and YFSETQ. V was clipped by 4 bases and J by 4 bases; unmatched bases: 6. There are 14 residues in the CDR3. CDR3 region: CASSPPGQGYEQYF. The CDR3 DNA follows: TGCGCCAGCAGCCCTCCGGGACAGGGATACGAGCAGTACTTC.

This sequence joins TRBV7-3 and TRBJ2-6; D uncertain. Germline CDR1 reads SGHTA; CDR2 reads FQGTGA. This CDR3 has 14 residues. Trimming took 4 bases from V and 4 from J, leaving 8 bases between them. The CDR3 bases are TGTGCCAGCAGCTCGAGTTTGGGGGCCAACGTCCTGACTTTC. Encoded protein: CASSSSLGANVLTF.

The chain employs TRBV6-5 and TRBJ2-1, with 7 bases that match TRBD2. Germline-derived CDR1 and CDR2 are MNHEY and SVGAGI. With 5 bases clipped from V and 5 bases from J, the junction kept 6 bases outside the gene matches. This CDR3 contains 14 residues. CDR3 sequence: CASSQASGDNEQFF. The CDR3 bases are TGTGCCAGCAGTCAGGCTAGCGGAGACAATGAGCAGTTCTTC.

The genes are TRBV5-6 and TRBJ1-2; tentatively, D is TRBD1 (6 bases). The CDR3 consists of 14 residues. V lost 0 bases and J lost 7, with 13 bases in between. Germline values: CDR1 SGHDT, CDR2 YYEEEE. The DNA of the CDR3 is TGTGCCAGCAGCTTGGGTGGGGGCGCATCTGGCTACACCTTC. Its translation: CASSLGGGASGYTF.

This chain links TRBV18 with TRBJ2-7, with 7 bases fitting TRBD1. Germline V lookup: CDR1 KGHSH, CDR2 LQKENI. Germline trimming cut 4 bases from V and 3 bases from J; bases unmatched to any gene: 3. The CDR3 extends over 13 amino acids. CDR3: CASSRDRNYEQYF. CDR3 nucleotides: TGTGCCAGCTCACGGGACAGAAACTACGAGCAGTACTTC.

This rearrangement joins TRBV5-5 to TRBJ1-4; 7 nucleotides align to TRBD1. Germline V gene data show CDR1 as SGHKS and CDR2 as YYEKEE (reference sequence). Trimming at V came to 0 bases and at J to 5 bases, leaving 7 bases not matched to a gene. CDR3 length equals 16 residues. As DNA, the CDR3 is TGTGCCAGCAGCTTGGTCGACAGGGCCGGGAATGAAAAACTGTTTTTT. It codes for CASSLVDRAGNEKLFF.

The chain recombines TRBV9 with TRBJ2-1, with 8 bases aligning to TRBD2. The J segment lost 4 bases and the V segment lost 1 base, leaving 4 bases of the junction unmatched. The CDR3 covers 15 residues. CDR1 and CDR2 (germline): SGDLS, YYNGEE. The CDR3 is CASSVSLAEYNEQFF. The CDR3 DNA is TGTGCCAGCAGCGTATCACTAGCGGAGTACAATGAGCAGTTCTTC.

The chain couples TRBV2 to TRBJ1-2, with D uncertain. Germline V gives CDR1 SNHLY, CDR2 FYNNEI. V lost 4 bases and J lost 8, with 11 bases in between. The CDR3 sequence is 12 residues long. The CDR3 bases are TGTGCCAGCAGTGTGCGGGAGGCGGGCTACACCTTC. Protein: CASSVREAGYTF.

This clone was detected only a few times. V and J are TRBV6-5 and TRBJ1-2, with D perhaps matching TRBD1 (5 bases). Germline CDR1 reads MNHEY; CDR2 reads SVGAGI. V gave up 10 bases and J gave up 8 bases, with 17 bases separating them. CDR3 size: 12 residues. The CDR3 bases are TGTGCCACCTTAGGGGTTGGCCCAGGCTACACCTTC. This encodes CATLGVGPGYTF.

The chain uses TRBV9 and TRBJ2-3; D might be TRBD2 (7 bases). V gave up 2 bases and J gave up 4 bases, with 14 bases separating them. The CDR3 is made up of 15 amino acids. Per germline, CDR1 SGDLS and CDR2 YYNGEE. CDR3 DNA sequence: TGTGCCAGCAGCGTCGGGGGGCGGGTAGCAGATACGCAGTATTTT. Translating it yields CASSVGGRVADTQYF. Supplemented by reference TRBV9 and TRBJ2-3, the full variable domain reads DSGVTQTPKHLITATGQRVTLRCSPRSGDLSVYWYQQSLDQGLQFLIQYYNGEERAKGNILERFSAQQFPDLHSELNLSSLELGDSALYFCASSVGGRVADTQYFGPGTRLTVL.

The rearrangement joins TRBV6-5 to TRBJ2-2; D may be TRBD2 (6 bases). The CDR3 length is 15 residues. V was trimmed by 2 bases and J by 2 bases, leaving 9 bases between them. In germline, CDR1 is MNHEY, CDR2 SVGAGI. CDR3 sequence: CASSYRGLNTGELFF. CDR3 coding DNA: TGTGCCAGCAGTTACCGGGGACTTAACACCGGGGAGCTGTTTTTT.

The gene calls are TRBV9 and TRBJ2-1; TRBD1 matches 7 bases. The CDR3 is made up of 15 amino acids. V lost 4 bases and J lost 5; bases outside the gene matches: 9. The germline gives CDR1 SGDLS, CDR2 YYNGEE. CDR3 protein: CASSSRQGGNNEQFF. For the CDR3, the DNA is TGTGCCAGCAGCTCCCGACAGGGTGGAAACAATGAGCAGTTCTTC.

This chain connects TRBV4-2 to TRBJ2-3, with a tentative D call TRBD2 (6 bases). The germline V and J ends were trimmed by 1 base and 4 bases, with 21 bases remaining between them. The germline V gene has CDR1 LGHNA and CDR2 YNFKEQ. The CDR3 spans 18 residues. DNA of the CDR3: TGTGCCAGCAGCCAAGGGACCGGTAGCGGAGATGGGGCAGATACGCAGTATTTT. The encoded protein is CASSQGTGSGDGADTQYF.

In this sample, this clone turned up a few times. DNA of the CDR3: TGTGCCAGCACCTCCGGGTTTTCACCGAATTCCTACGAGCAGTACTTC. It encodes CASTSGFSPNSYEQYF. The chain employs TRBV28 and TRBJ2-7; D ambiguous. Germline values: CDR1 MDHEN, CDR2 SYDVKM. This CDR3 has 16 residues. V dropped 7 bases and J dropped 1 base, with 20 bases sitting between them.

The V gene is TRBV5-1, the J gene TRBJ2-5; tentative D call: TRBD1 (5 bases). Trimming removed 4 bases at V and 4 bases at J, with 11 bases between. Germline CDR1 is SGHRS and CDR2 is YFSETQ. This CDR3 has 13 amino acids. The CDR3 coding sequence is TGCGCCAGCAGCAAGGACAATGCAGAGACCCAGTACTTC. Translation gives CASSKDNAETQYF.

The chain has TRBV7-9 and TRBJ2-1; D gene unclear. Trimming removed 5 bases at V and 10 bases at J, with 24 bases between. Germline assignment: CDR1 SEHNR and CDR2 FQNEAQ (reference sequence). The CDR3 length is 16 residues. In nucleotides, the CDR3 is TGTGCCAGCAGCCCGACCGGCAGCGCCGCCAGAGGAGAGCAGTTCTTC. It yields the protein CASSPTGSAARGEQFF.

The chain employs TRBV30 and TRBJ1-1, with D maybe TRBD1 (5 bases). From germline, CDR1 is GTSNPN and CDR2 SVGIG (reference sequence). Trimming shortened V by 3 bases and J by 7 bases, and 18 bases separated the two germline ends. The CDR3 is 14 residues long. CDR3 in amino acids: CAWSYLRGRGEAFF. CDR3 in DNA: TGTGCCTGGAGCTATCTGAGAGGGAGGGGTGAAGCTTTCTTT.